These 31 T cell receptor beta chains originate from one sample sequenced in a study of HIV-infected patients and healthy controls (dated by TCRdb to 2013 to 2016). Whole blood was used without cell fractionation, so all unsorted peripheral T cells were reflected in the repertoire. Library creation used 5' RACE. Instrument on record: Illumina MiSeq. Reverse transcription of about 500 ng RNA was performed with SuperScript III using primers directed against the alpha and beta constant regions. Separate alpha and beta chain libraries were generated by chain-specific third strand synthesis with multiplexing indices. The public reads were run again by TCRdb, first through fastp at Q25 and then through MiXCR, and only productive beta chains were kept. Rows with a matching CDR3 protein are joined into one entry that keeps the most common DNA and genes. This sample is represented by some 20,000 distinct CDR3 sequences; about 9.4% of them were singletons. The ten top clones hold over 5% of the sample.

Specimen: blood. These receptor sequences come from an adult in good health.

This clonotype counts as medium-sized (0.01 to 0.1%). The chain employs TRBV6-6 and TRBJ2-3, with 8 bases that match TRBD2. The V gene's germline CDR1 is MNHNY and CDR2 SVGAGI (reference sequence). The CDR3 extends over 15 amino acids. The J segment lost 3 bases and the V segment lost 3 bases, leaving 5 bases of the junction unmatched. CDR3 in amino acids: CASSYVSGSTDTQYF. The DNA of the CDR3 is TGTGCCAGCAGTTATGTAAGCGGGAGTACAGATACGCAGTATTTT.

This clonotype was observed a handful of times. The CDR3 sequence: CASSPGSGSGYEQYF. Written as DNA, the CDR3 is TGTGCCAGCTCACCCGGTAGCGGGAGTGGGTACGAGCAGTACTTC. The chain uses TRBV18 and TRBJ2-7; 9 nucleotides agree with TRBD2. This CDR3 comprises 15 residues. Germline trimming cut 3 bases from V and 4 bases from J; bases unmatched to any gene: 7. The germline gives CDR1 KGHSH, CDR2 LQKENI.

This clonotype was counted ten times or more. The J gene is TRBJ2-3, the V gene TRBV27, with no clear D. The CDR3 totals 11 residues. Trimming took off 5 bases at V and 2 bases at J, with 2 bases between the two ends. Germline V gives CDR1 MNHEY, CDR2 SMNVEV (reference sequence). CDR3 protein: CASSTTDTQYF. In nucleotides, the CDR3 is TGTGCCAGCAGTACCACAGATACGCAGTATTTT.

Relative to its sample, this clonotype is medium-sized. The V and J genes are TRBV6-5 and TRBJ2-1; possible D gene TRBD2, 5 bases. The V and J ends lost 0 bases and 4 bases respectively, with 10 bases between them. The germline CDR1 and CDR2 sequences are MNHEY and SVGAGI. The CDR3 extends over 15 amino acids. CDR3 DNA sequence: TGTGCCAGCAGTTACTCGGAAAAGCGGTACAATGAGCAGTTCTTC. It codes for CASSYSEKRYNEQFF.

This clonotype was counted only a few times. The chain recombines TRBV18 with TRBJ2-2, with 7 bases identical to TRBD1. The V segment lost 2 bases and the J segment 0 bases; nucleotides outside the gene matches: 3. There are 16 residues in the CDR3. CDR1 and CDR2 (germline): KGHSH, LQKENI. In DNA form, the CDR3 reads TGTGCCAGCTCACCAGCCGGGACAGCGAACACCGGGGAGCTGTTTTTT. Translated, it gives CASSPAGTANTGELFF.

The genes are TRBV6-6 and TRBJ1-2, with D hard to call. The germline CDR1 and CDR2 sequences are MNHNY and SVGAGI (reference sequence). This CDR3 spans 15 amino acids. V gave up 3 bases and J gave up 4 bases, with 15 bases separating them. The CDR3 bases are TGTGCCAGCAGTTATGTCCAGGACCCAGCCTATGGCTACACCTTC. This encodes CASSYVQDPAYGYTF.

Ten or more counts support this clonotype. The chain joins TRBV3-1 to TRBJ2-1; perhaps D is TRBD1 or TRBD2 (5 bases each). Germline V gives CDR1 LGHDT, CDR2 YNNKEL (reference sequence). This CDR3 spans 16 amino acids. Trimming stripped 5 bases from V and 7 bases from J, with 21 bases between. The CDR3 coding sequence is TGTGCCAGCAGCTATAGTAGTTTTGGGACGGATAATGAGCAGTTCTTC. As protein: CASSYSSFGTDNEQFF.

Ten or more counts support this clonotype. CDR3 sequence: CASSEVPANNSPLHF. CDR3 coding DNA: TGTGCCAGCAGTGAAGTGCCAGCTAATAATTCACCCCTCCACTTT. This sequence joins TRBV6-1 and TRBJ1-6; D is uncertain. Germline CDR1 is MNHNS and CDR2 is SASEGT. This CDR3 comprises 15 residues. V lost 1 base to trimming and J lost 5 bases, with 9 bases between them.

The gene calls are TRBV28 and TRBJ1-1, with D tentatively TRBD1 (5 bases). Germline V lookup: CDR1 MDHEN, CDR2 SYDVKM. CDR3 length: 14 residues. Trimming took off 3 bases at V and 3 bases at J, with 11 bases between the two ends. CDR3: CASSFRPGYTEAFF. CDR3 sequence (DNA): TGTGCCAGCAGTTTTAGGCCAGGGTACACTGAAGCTTTCTTT. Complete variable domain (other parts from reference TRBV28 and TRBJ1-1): DVKVTQSSRYLVKRTGEKVFLECVQDMDHENMFWYRQDPGLGLRLIYFSYDVKMKEKGDIPEGYSVSREKKERFSLILESASTNQTSMYLCASSFRPGYTEAFFGQGTRLTVV.

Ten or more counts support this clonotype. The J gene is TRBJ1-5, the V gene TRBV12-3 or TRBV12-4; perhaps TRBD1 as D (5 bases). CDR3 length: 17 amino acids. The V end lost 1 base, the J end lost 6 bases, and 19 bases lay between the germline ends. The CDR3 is CASSLVRGARERQPQHF. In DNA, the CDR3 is TGTGCCAGCAGTTTAGTGCGTGGGGCCCGGGAGCGTCAGCCCCAGCATTTT.

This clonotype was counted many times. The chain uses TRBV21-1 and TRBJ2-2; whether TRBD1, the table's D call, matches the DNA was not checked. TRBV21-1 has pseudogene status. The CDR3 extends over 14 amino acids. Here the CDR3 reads CASYGQGNTGELFF. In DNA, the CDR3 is TGTGCCAGCTACGGACAGGGGAACACCGGGGAGCTGTTTTTT.

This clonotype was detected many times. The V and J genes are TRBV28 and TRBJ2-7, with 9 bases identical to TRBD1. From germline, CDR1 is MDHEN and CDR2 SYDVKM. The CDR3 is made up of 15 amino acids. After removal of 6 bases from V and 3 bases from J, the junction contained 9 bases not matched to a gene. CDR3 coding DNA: TGTGCCAGCAGCCCTGGGACAGGGAGGCTCTACGAGCAGTACTTC. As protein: CASSPGTGRLYEQYF.

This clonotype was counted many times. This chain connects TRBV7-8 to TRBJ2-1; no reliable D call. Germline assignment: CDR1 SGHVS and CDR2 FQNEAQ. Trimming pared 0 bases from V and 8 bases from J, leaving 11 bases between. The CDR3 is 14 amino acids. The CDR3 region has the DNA TGTGCCAGCAGCTTAGCGGGAAATACCCATGAGCAGTTCTTC. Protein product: CASSLAGNTHEQFF.

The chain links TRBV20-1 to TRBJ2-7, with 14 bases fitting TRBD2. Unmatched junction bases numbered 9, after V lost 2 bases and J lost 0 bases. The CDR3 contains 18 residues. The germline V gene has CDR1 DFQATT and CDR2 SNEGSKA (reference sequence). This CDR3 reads CSARYRTSGRTHSYEQYF. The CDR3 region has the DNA TGCAGTGCTAGATACCGGACTAGCGGGAGGACCCACTCCTACGAGCAGTACTTC.

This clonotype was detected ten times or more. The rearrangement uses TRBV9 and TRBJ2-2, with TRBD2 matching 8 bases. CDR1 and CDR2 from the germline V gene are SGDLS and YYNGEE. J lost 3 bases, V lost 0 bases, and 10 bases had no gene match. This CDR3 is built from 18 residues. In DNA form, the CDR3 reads TGTGCCAGCAGCGTAGATCCCGGGTTAGCGGGATACACCGGGGAGCTGTTTTTT. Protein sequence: CASSVDPGLAGYTGELFF.

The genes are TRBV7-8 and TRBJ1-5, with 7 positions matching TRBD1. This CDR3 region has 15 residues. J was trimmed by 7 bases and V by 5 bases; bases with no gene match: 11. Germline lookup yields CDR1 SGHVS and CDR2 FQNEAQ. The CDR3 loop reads CASSPVTTGPQPQHF. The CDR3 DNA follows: TGTGCCAGCAGCCCCGTTACGACAGGGCCCCAGCCCCAGCATTTT. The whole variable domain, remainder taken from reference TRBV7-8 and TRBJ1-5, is GAGVSQSPRYKVAKRGQDVALRCDPISGHVSLFWYQQALGQGPEFLTYFQNEAQLDKSGLPSDRFFAERPEGSVSTLKIQRTQQEDSAVYLCASSPVTTGPQPQHFGDGTRLSIL.

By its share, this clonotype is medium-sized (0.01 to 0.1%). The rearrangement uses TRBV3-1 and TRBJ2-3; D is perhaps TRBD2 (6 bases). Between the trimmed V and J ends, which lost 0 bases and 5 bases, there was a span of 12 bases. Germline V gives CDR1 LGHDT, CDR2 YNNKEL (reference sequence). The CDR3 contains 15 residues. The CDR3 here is CASSQDRDFQDTQYF. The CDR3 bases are TGTGCCAGCAGCCAAGATCGGGACTTTCAAGATACGCAGTATTTT.

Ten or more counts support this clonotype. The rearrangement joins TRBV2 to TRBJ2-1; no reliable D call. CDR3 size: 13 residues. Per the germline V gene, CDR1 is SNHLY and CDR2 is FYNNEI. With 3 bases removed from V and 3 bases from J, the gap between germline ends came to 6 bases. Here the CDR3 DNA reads TGTGCCAGCAGTGAGCCCGGCTACAATGAGCAGTTCTTC. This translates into CASSEPGYNEQFF.

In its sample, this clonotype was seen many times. CDR3 DNA: TGTGCCAGCAGTTTATTTCGGGGAGGGCATTATACGCAGTATTTT. It translates to CASSLFRGGHYTQYF. This rearrangement joins TRBV27 to TRBJ2-3; 7 bases agree with TRBD2. This CDR3 region has 15 residues. Germline loops: CDR1 MNHEY, CDR2 SMNVEV (reference sequence). With V trimmed by 1 base and J by 7 bases, 8 bases remained unmatched.

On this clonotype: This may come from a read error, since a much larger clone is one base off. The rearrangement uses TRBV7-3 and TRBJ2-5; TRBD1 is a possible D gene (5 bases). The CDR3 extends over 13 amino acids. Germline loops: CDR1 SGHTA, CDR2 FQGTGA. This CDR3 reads CASSETAQETQNF. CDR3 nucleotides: TGTGCCAGCAGCGAGACAGCCCAAGAGACCCAGAACTTC. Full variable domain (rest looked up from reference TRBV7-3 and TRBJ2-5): GAGVSQTPSNKVTEKGKYVELRCDPISGHTALYWYRQSLGQGPEFLIYFQGTGAADDSGLPNDRFFAVRPEGSVSTLKIQRTERGDSAVYLCASSETAQETQNFGPGTRLLVL.

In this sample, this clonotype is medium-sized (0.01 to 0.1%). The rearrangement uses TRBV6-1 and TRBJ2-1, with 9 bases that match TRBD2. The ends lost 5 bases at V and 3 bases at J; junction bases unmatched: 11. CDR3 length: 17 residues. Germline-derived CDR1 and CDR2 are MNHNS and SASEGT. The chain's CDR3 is CASSYELSGGSYNEQFF. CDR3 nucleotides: TGTGCCAGCAGTTATGAACTTAGCGGGGGAAGCTACAATGAGCAGTTCTTC.

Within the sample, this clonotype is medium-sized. CDR3 amino acids: CASRRPSGNNEQFF. The CDR3 DNA is TGTGCCAGCAGAAGGCCTAGCGGAAACAATGAGCAGTTCTTC. The rearrangement joins TRBV2 to TRBJ2-1; 7 bases map to TRBD2. This CDR3 contains 14 residues. Germline trimming cut 6 bases from V and 5 bases from J; bases unmatched to any gene: 7. Germline loops: CDR1 SNHLY, CDR2 FYNNEI.

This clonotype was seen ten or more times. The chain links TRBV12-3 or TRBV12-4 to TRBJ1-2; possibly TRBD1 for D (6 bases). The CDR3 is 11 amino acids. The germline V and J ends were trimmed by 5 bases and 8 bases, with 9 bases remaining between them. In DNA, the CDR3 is TGTGCCAGCAGTCCAGGGGCAGGCTACACCTTC. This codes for CASSPGAGYTF.

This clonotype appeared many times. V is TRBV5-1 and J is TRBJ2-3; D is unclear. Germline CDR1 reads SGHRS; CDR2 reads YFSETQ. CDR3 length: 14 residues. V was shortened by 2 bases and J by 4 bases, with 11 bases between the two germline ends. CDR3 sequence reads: CASSLVAGSDTQYF. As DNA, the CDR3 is TGCGCCAGCAGCTTAGTCGCCGGGTCAGATACGCAGTATTTT.

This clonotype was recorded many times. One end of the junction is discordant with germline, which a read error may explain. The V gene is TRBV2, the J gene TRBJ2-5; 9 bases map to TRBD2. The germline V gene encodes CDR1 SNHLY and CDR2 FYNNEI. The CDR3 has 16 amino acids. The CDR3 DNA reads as TGTGCCAGCAGCGAAGTAGGGCTAGCGGGAAAAGAGACCCAGTACTTC. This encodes CASSEVGLAGKETQYF.

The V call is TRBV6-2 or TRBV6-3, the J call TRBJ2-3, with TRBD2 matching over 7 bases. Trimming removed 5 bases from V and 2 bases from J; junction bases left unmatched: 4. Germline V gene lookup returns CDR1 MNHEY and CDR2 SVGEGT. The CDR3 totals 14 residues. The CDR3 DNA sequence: TGTGCCAGCAGTCTAGCGGACCTCACAGATACGCAGTATTTT. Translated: CASSLADLTDTQYF.

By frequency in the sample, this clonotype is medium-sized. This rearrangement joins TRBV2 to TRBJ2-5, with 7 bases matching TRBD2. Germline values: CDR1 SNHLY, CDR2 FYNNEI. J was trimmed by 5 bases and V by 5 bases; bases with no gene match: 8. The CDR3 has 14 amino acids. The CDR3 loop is CASSPTGRGETQYF. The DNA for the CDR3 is TGTGCCAGCAGTCCGACGGGGCGGGGGGAGACCCAGTACTTC.

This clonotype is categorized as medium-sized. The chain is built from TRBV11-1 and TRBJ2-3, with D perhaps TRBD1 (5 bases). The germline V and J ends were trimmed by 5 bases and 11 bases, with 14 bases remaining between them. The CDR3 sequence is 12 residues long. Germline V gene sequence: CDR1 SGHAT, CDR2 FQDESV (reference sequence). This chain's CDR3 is CASSPRALMQYF. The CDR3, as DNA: TGTGCCAGCAGCCCCAGGGCTTTGATGCAGTATTTT.

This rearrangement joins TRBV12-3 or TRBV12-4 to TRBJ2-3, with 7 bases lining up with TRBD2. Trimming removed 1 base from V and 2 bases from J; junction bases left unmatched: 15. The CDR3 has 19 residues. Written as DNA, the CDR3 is TGTGCCAGCAGTTTAGTAGGAGGGGAGGTGCTAGCGGACACAGATACGCAGTATTTT. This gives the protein CASSLVGGEVLADTDTQYF.

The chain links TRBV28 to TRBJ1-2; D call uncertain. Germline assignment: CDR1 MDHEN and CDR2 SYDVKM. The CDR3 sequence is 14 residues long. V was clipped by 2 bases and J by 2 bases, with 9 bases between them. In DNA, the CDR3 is TGTGCCAGCAGTTTAGACGGTGACAACTATGGCTACACCTTC. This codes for CASSLDGDNYGYTF.

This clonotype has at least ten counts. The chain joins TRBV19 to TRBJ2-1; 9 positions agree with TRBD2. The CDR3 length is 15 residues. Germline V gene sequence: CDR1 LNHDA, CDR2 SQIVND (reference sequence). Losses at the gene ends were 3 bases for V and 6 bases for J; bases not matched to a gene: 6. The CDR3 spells CASSMREGFGNEQFF. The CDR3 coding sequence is TGTGCCAGTAGTATGCGGGAGGGCTTCGGCAATGAGCAGTTCTTC.